Shown below are 15 T cell receptor beta chains from a single sample sequenced in a study of T cells in tuberculosis. Using immunoSEQ multiplex PCR, the repertoire was profiled, and TCRdb retains in-frame clones only, with some absent. The repertoire has under 40,000 clones, approximately 91% of them found once; the top ten carry about 2.2%. The specimen sequenced was PBMCs. The receptors were gathered from a donor aged 10-29 years with latent tuberculosis or without tuberculosis infection.

The V call is TRBV7-6, the J call TRBJ2-7, with a possible D match to TRBD1 (5 bases). Germline V gene data show CDR1 as SGHVS and CDR2 as FNYEAQ. The CDR3 contains 13 residues. The ends were cut back, 3 bases at V and 5 bases at J, with 11 bases in the middle. CDR3 nucleotide sequence: TGTGCCAGCAGCTTCGGAGACAGAAACGAGCAGTACTTC. It codes for CASSFGDRNEQYF.

The V gene is TRBV6-1, the J gene TRBJ2-6; maybe TRBD1 (6 bases). In germline, CDR1 is MNHNS, CDR2 SASEGT. The CDR3 extends over 17 amino acids. V shed 4 bases and J shed 0 bases, with 13 bases lying between them. CDR3 protein: CASSAIGQISGANVLTF. CDR3 bases: TGTGCCAGCAGTGCTATAGGACAGATCTCTGGGGCCAACGTCCTGACTTTC.

The chain links TRBV11-2 to TRBJ1-2, with 7 bases aligning to TRBD1. J was trimmed by 5 bases and V by 1 base; bases with no gene match: 7. The CDR3 contains 15 residues. Germline CDR1 is SGHAT and CDR2 is FQNNGV. The CDR3: CASSLAPNRGYGYTF. The CDR3 DNA follows: TGTGCCAGCAGCTTAGCACCAAACAGGGGTTATGGCTACACCTTC.

This clone appeared a single time. The rearrangement joins TRBV19 to TRBJ1-6; 7 bases match TRBD1. The V and J ends lost 5 bases and 10 bases, in that order; junction bases with no gene match: 8. In germline, CDR1 is LNHDA, CDR2 SQIVND (reference sequence). CDR3 length equals 14 residues. CDR3 amino acids: CASSLDRTNSPLHF. The CDR3 nucleotides are TGTGCCAGTAGTCTGGACAGGACGAACTCACCCCTCCACTTT. The full variable domain, rest sourced from reference TRBV19 and TRBJ1-6, is DGGITQSPKYLFRKEGQNVTLSCEQNLNHDAMYWYRQDPGQGLRLIYYSQIVNDFQKGDIAEGYSVSREKKESFPLTVTSAQKNPTAFYLCASSLDRTNSPLHFGNGTRLTVT.

This clone was seen once. The chain has TRBV27 and TRBJ2-3, with TRBD1 matching 10 bases. The CDR3 length is 17 residues. The V gene end was trimmed by 0 bases and the J gene end by 3 bases; junction bases not matched to a gene: 6. Germline-derived CDR1 and CDR2 are MNHEY and SMNVEV (reference sequence). This chain's CDR3 is CASSLSRGTGATDTQYF. The CDR3 DNA reads TGTGCCAGCAGTTTATCGAGGGGGACAGGGGCGACAGATACGCAGTATTTT.

This clone is a singleton in its sample. The chain recombines TRBV4-1 with TRBJ2-7, with a possible D match to TRBD1 (5 bases). V gave up 1 base and J gave up 4 bases, with 32 bases separating them. In germline, CDR1 is MGHRA, CDR2 YSYEKL. This CDR3 is 21 amino acids long. The CDR3 region is CASSQGHPSGVSGPLKYEQYF. CDR3 bases: TGCGCCAGCAGCCAAGGACACCCCAGTGGGGTTTCAGGGCCTTTAAAATACGAGCAGTACTTC.

V usage is TRBV5-1 and J usage is TRBJ2-7; perhaps TRBD2 as D (6 bases). V was shortened by 0 bases and J by 3 bases, with 10 bases between the two germline ends. The CDR3 consists of 14 residues. Germline V gene data show CDR1 as SGHRS and CDR2 as YFSETQ. CDR3 DNA: TGCGCCAGCAGCTTGGGGGGACTCGACTACGAGCAGTACTTC. It encodes CASSLGGLDYEQYF. The entire variable domain, with the rest obtained from reference TRBV5-1 and TRBJ2-7, is as follows: KAGVTQTPRYLIKTRGQQVTLSCSPISGHRSVSWYQQTPGQGLQFLFEYFSETQRNKGNFPGRFSGRQFSNSRSEMNVSTLELGDSALYLCASSLGGLDYEQYFGPGTRLTVT.

The V call is TRBV5-5, the J call TRBJ1-5, with D possibly matching TRBD1 (5 bases). V lost 4 bases and J lost 7, with 15 bases in between. The CDR3 runs 14 residues. Germline CDR1 SGHKS, CDR2 YYEKEE (reference sequence). This CDR3 is CASSLLGGGQPQHF. CDR3 coding DNA: TGTGCCAGCAGCCTCCTGGGGGGAGGCCAGCCCCAGCATTTT.

V and J are TRBV6-5 and TRBJ1-2; D is undetermined. This CDR3 region has 13 residues. The V end lost 7 bases, the J end lost 7 bases, and 16 bases lay between the germline ends. Germline lookup yields CDR1 MNHEY and CDR2 SVGAGI. CDR3 in amino acids: CASTVDMAGGYTF. In nucleotides, the CDR3 is TGTGCCAGCACCGTAGACATGGCTGGTGGCTACACCTTC.

The chain has TRBV28 and TRBJ2-7, with 7 bases matching TRBD1. The CDR3 has 14 residues. The germline gives CDR1 MDHEN, CDR2 SYDVKM. J lost 3 bases, V lost 4 bases, and 6 bases had no gene match. The chain's CDR3 is CASSSHRGSYEQYF. The CDR3 bases are TGTGCCAGCAGTTCACACAGGGGAAGCTACGAGCAGTACTTC.

CDR3 amino acids: CASRAGGGYEQYF. CDR3 in DNA: TGTGCCAGCAGAGCGGGGGGCGGATACGAGCAGTACTTC. The chain recombines TRBV27 with TRBJ2-7; 9 bases align to TRBD2. After removal of 6 bases from V and 4 bases from J, the junction contained 4 bases not matched to a gene. The V gene's germline CDR1 is MNHEY and CDR2 SMNVEV (reference sequence). The CDR3 sequence is 13 residues long.

The chain carries TRBV9 and TRBJ2-3, with D possibly TRBD1 on 6 matching bases. CDR3 length: 15 amino acids. The germline V gene encodes CDR1 SGDLS and CDR2 YYNGEE. The germline V and J ends were trimmed by 4 bases and 1 base, with 13 bases remaining between them. This CDR3 is CASSTQGPGTDTQYF. For the CDR3, the DNA is TGTGCCAGCAGCACCCAGGGGCCGGGCACAGATACGCAGTATTTT. Supplemented by reference TRBV9 and TRBJ2-3, the full variable domain reads DSGVTQTPKHLITATGQRVTLRCSPRSGDLSVYWYQQSLDQGLQFLIQYYNGEERAKGNILERFSAQQFPDLHSELNLSSLELGDSALYFCASSTQGPGTDTQYFGPGTRLTVL.

The V and J genes are TRBV6-5 and TRBJ2-5; perhaps TRBD2 as D (6 bases). The germline V and J ends were trimmed by 4 bases and 1 base, with 16 bases remaining between them. In germline, CDR1 is MNHEY, CDR2 SVGAGI. The CDR3 runs 16 residues. The CDR3 sequence: CASSSALGRRQETQYF. The CDR3 region has the DNA TGTGCCAGCAGTTCGGCACTAGGGAGGCGCCAAGAGACCCAGTACTTC.

The table lists this clone with a count of one. The chain links TRBV9 to TRBJ1-5, with D hard to call. The length of the CDR3 is 20 residues. CDR1 is SGDLS, CDR2 YYNGEE, per germline. V lost 0 bases and J lost 1, with 23 bases in between. The CDR3 coding sequence is TGTGCCAGCAGCGTAGATCTTGGAGAAACATGGTATTGGAGCAATCAGCCCCAGCATTTT. The encoded protein is CASSVDLGETWYWSNQPQHF.

This rearrangement joins TRBV19 to TRBJ1-2, with 11 positions matching TRBD1. The ends lost 10 bases at V and 4 bases at J; junction bases unmatched: 17. Germline V lookup: CDR1 LNHDA, CDR2 SQIVND (reference sequence). The CDR3 totals 17 residues. This CDR3 is CATSPGTGGIGRYGYTF. In DNA form, the CDR3 reads TGTGCCACCTCTCCCGGGACAGGGGGGATAGGTCGCTATGGCTACACCTTC.